The 27 T cell receptor beta chains below were found in one sample sequenced in a study of blood T cell repertoires in COVID-19. Method: immunoSEQ multiplex PCR; TCRdb's copy keeps in-frame clones and lacks some. This table holds about 520,000 clones, approximately 83% found once. Sequencing was carried out using peripheral blood. The source is a human donor in a cohort sampled during active COVID-19.

The J gene is TRBJ1-2, the V gene TRBV13; a weak D match, TRBD1 (5 bases). This CDR3 comprises 16 residues. CDR1 and CDR2 (germline): PRHDT, FYEKMQ (reference sequence). The ends were cut back, 5 bases at V and 5 bases at J, with 21 bases in the middle. The CDR3, as DNA: TGTGCCAGCAGCACATCCCGGGGGGAATACTCGTATGGCTACACCTTC. Translated: CASSTSRGEYSYGYTF.

The V gene is TRBV28, the J gene TRBJ1-4; 8 bases are a match to TRBD1. V trimming: 5 bases; J trimming: 8 bases; junction bases outside the gene matches: 7. This CDR3 contains 14 residues. CDR1 MDHEN and CDR2 SYDVKM come from the germline V gene. CDR3 loop: CASSVQGAREKLFF. The CDR3 nucleotides read TGTGCCAGCAGTGTCCAGGGGGCTCGGGAAAAACTGTTTTTT.

The V and J genes are TRBV9 and TRBJ1-2; 10 bases line up with TRBD1. V lost 0 bases and J lost 5; bases outside the gene matches: 1. Looked up from germline, CDR1 is SGDLS and CDR2 is YYNGEE. The CDR3 is 14 amino acids. The chain's CDR3 is CASSVEGQGYGYTF. The CDR3 region has the DNA TGTGCCAGCAGCGTAGAGGGACAGGGGTATGGCTACACCTTC.

The genes are TRBV5-6 and TRBJ1-6, with 7 nucleotides matching TRBD1. After removal of 3 bases from V and 7 bases from J, the junction contained 4 bases not matched to a gene. Germline CDR1 reads SGHDT; CDR2 reads YYEEEE. The CDR3 length is 14 residues. The CDR3 nucleotides are TGTGCCAGCAGCTATGGACAGGCAAATTCACCCCTCCACTTT. The encoded protein is CASSYGQANSPLHF.

CDR3 coding DNA: TGTGCCAGCGGATACCCCATGAACAGGGTAACCCAGCCCCAGCATTTT. It is translated as CASGYPMNRVTQPQHF. The rearrangement joins TRBV6-6 to TRBJ1-5; D is possibly TRBD1 (6 bases). Trimming took off 8 bases at V and 7 bases at J, with 24 bases between the two ends. This CDR3 contains 16 residues. The germline V gene encodes CDR1 MNHNY and CDR2 SVGAGI (reference sequence).

The chain couples TRBV9 to TRBJ2-2, with TRBD2 matching 10 bases. Trimming took 4 bases from V and 0 from J; bases not matched to a gene: 6. The CDR3 runs 17 residues. Per germline, CDR1 SGDLS and CDR2 YYNGEE. The chain's CDR3 is CASSLTSGVANTGELFF. CDR3 coding DNA: TGTGCCAGCAGCCTAACTAGCGGGGTAGCGAACACCGGGGAGCTGTTTTTT.

The chain carries TRBV7-3 and TRBJ2-7, with D perhaps TRBD1 (5 bases). This CDR3 contains 15 residues. Per germline, CDR1 SGHTA and CDR2 FQGTGA. Trimming left V 1 base short and J 0 bases short, with 10 bases between. CDR3 sequence: CASSLRAGISYEQYF. The CDR3 DNA sequence: TGTGCCAGCAGCTTAAGGGCAGGGATCTCCTACGAGCAGTACTTC.

The J gene is TRBJ2-3, the V gene TRBV6-2 or TRBV6-3; 15 bases fit TRBD2. Germline V lookup: CDR1 MNHEY, CDR2 SVGEGT. V gave up 5 bases and J gave up 4 bases; unmatched junction bases: 10. The length of the CDR3 is 18 residues. CDR3 amino acids: CASSVPGLAGGRADTQYF. CDR3 nucleotide sequence: TGTGCCAGCAGTGTTCCGGGACTAGCGGGAGGAAGGGCAGATACGCAGTATTTT.

This chain uses TRBV28 with TRBJ2-1; 7 bases map to TRBD1. Germline V CDR1 and CDR2: MDHEN, SYDVKM. The CDR3 spans 19 residues. V lost 2 bases, J lost 4 bases, and 17 bases stayed unmatched. This chain's CDR3 is CASSLDRASVGLDYNEQFF. For the CDR3, the DNA is TGTGCCAGCAGTTTAGACAGGGCCTCGGTGGGGCTGGATTACAATGAGCAGTTCTTC.

This clone showed up just once. V usage is TRBV28 and J usage is TRBJ2-3; 11 nucleotides agree with TRBD2. This CDR3 region has 17 residues. J lost 0 bases, V lost 3 bases, and 5 bases had no gene match. Germline-derived CDR1 and CDR2 are MDHEN and SYDVKM. This CDR3 reads CASSFGGTSGSTDTQYF. For the CDR3, the DNA is TGTGCCAGCAGTTTTGGAGGGACTAGCGGAAGCACAGATACGCAGTATTTT.

The chain couples TRBV5-4 to TRBJ2-7; D is possibly TRBD1 (6 bases). There are 13 residues in the CDR3. Germline V gene sequence: CDR1 SGHNT, CDR2 YYREEE (reference sequence). Between the trimmed V and J ends, which lost 0 bases and 5 bases, there was a span of 9 bases. The chain's CDR3 is CASSLGRGDEQYF. Written as DNA, the CDR3 is TGTGCCAGCAGCTTGGGCAGGGGCGACGAGCAGTACTTC. Supplemented by reference TRBV5-4 and TRBJ2-7, the full variable domain reads ETGVTQSPTHLIKTRGQQVTLRCSSQSGHNTVSWYQQALGQGPQFIFQYYREEENGRGNFPPRFSGLQFPNYSSELNVNALELDDSALYLCASSLGRGDEQYFGPGTRLTVT.

This clone was found once. V is TRBV27 and J is TRBJ2-2, with TRBD2 matching over 15 bases. The CDR3 totals 22 residues. Germline CDR1 reads MNHEY; CDR2 reads SMNVEV (reference sequence). J lost 0 bases, V lost 3 bases, and 14 bases had no gene match. The CDR3 DNA is TGTGCCAGCAGTTTTGGAGGGCCGGGACTAGCGGGAGGCTTTGCGAACACCGGGGAGCTGTTTTTT. Encoded protein: CASSFGGPGLAGGFANTGELFF.

The rearrangement links TRBV7-9 to TRBJ2-1, with 8 positions matching TRBD2. J was trimmed by 10 bases and V by 5 bases; bases with no gene match: 7. In germline, CDR1 is SEHNR, CDR2 FQNEAQ (reference sequence). This CDR3 is built from 13 residues. The CDR3 coding sequence is TGTGCCAGCAGCCCGGGACGCGGGGGGGAGCAGTTCTTC. This codes for CASSPGRGGEQFF.

The chain employs TRBV28 and TRBJ2-7; D is unresolved. CDR1 MDHEN and CDR2 SYDVKM come from the germline V gene. Trimming removed 4 bases from V and 2 bases from J, with 6 bases in between. The CDR3 loop spans 12 amino acids. This CDR3 reads CASSYPTYEQYF. The CDR3 DNA reads as TGTGCCAGCAGTTACCCTACCTACGAGCAGTACTTC. The full variable domain, its missing parts supplied by reference TRBV28 and TRBJ2-7, is DVKVTQSSRYLVKRTGEKVFLECVQDMDHENMFWYRQDPGLGLRLIYFSYDVKMKEKGDIPEGYSVSREKKERFSLILESASTNQTSMYLCASSYPTYEQYFGPGTRLTVT.

The count of this clone is one. The gene calls are TRBV2 and TRBJ2-1; TRBD1 is a possible D gene (6 bases). The germline CDR1 and CDR2 sequences are SNHLY and FYNNEI. V was clipped by 8 bases and J by 4 bases, with 18 bases between them. The length of the CDR3 is 15 residues. This CDR3 reads CASGVRGFPYNEQFF. As DNA, the CDR3 is TGTGCCAGCGGAGTGAGGGGGTTCCCTTACAATGAGCAGTTCTTC.

In regard to this clone: The sample has other DNA sequences that encode this CDR3 too. The V and J genes are TRBV24-1 and TRBJ2-2; D perhaps matches TRBD1 (5 bases). The germline V gene encodes CDR1 KGHDR and CDR2 SFDVKD. Trimming took off 4 bases at V and 9 bases at J, with 11 bases between the two ends. This CDR3 is 13 amino acids long. CDR3 bases: TGTGCCACCAGTGACCCAGGGCTCAGGGAGCTGTTTTTT. Its translation: CATSDPGLRELFF.

V and J are TRBV2 and TRBJ2-7; 10 bases align to TRBD2. The V segment lost 5 bases and the J segment 2 bases; nucleotides outside the gene matches: 9. CDR1 is SNHLY, CDR2 FYNNEI, per germline. This CDR3 is built from 16 residues. In nucleotides, the CDR3 is TGTGCCAGCAGTACTAATTTAGCGGGAGGCACCTACGAGCAGTACTTC. It encodes CASSTNLAGGTYEQYF. The entire variable domain, with the rest obtained from reference TRBV2 and TRBJ2-7, is as follows: EPEVTQTPSHQVTQMGQEVILRCVPISNHLYFYWYRQILGQKVEFLVSFYNNEISEKSEIFDDQFSVERPDGSNFTLKIRSTKLEDSAMYFCASSTNLAGGTYEQYFGPGTRLTVT.

The V gene is TRBV16, the J gene TRBJ1-2; D is undetermined. V shed 3 bases and J shed 0 bases, with 11 bases lying between them. This CDR3 region has 15 residues. Germline V gives CDR1 KGHSY, CDR2 FQNENV. The CDR3 bases are TGTGCCAGCAGCCAGTACAGCCGAGCTAACTATGGCTACACCTTC. Its protein product is CASSQYSRANYGYTF.

This clone was seen only a few times. The genes are TRBV19 and TRBJ1-5; D is perhaps TRBD1 (6 bases). Per germline, CDR1 LNHDA and CDR2 SQIVND (reference sequence). V lost 6 bases and J 2 bases, leaving 11 bases between the germline ends. The CDR3 sequence is 14 residues long. The CDR3 spells CASSKSGGNQPQHF. In DNA, the CDR3 is TGTGCCAGTAGCAAGTCAGGGGGCAATCAGCCCCAGCATTTT.

The sample holds one count of this clone. CDR3 sequence (DNA): TGTGCCAGCAGCCCCTACGGGAACACTGAAGCTTTCTTT. This gives the protein CASSPYGNTEAFF. The J gene is TRBJ1-1, the V gene TRBV7-3, with D unclear. Per germline, CDR1 SGHTA and CDR2 FQGTGA. With 5 bases removed from V and 1 base from J, the gap between germline ends came to 8 bases. The CDR3 spans 13 residues.

The chain carries TRBV2 and TRBJ1-2, with TRBD1 matching over 7 bases. From germline, CDR1 is SNHLY and CDR2 FYNNEI. V was pared by 6 bases and J by 4 bases, with 11 bases of the junction left unmatched. The CDR3 spans 15 residues. CDR3 residues: CASREVTGDLYGYTF. CDR3 nucleotides: TGTGCCAGCAGGGAGGTTACAGGGGATCTCTATGGCTACACCTTC. Full variable domain (missing parts from reference TRBV2 and TRBJ1-2): EPEVTQTPSHQVTQMGQEVILRCVPISNHLYFYWYRQILGQKVEFLVSFYNNEISEKSEIFDDQFSVERPDGSNFTLKIRSTKLEDSAMYFCASREVTGDLYGYTFGSGTRLTVV.

This chain links TRBV4-1 with TRBJ2-1; 10 bases are a match to TRBD2. The germline CDR1 and CDR2 sequences are MGHRA and YSYEKL. V dropped 1 base and J dropped 8; count of bases not matched to a gene: 8. This CDR3 spans 16 amino acids. The CDR3 region is CASSQAGSGRSDEQFF. The CDR3 nucleotides are TGCGCCAGCAGCCAAGCGGGTAGCGGGAGGTCCGATGAGCAGTTCTTC.

This clone turned up a few times. The V call is TRBV7-3, the J call TRBJ1-6, with TRBD1 identical over 7 bases. This CDR3 is built from 15 residues. Germline V gives CDR1 SGHTA, CDR2 FQGTGA. V shed 5 bases, J shed 6 bases, and the junction held 7 bases outside the gene matches. The CDR3 nucleotides read TGTGCCAGCAGCGTCTCCGGGACAGCTAATTCACCCCTCCACTTT. Its translation is CASSVSGTANSPLHF. Full variable domain (missing parts from reference TRBV7-3 and TRBJ1-6): GAGVSQTPSNKVTEKGKYVELRCDPISGHTALYWYRQSLGQGPEFLIYFQGTGAADDSGLPNDRFFAVRPEGSVSTLKIQRTERGDSAVYLCASSVSGTANSPLHFGNGTRLTVT.

Many counts were recorded for this clone. The rearrangement joins TRBV19 to TRBJ1-2; 9 nucleotides agree with TRBD1. V dropped 3 bases and J dropped 6; count of bases not matched to a gene: 11. The CDR3 sequence is 16 residues long. Germline V gene data show CDR1 as LNHDA and CDR2 as SQIVND (reference sequence). The CDR3 protein is CASSMEQGANINGYTF. As DNA, the CDR3 is TGTGCCAGTAGTATGGAACAGGGGGCGAATATCAATGGCTACACCTTC. Full variable domain (rest looked up from reference TRBV19 and TRBJ1-2): DGGITQSPKYLFRKEGQNVTLSCEQNLNHDAMYWYRQDPGQGLRLIYYSQIVNDFQKGDIAEGYSVSREKKESFPLTVTSAQKNPTAFYLCASSMEQGANINGYTFGSGTRLTVV.

The chain links TRBV28 to TRBJ1-1; 8 bases match TRBD1. The V gene end was trimmed by 5 bases and the J gene end by 1 base; junction bases not matched to a gene: 6. Germline CDR1 MDHEN, CDR2 SYDVKM. This CDR3 has 15 residues. The CDR3 bases are TGTGCCAGCAGTGCAACCGGGACAGGGAACACTGAAGCTTTCTTT. It is translated as CASSATGTGNTEAFF.

In this sample, this clone turned up a few times. The genes are TRBV30 and TRBJ1-2, with TRBD1 matching 7 bases. CDR3 length: 13 amino acids. Germline CDR1 and CDR2: GTSNPN and SVGIG (reference sequence). The ends lost 2 bases at V and 4 bases at J; junction bases unmatched: 4. CDR3 region: CAWSTTGVYGYTF. For the CDR3, the DNA is TGTGCCTGGAGTACAACAGGGGTCTATGGCTACACCTTC.

This chain uses TRBV27 with TRBJ1-1, with unresolved D. CDR3 length: 13 residues. Trimming took off 9 bases at V and 0 bases at J, with 11 bases between the two ends. Germline loops: CDR1 MNHEY, CDR2 SMNVEV (reference sequence). This CDR3 reads CASQRGLNTEAFF. The CDR3, as DNA: TGTGCCAGTCAGCGAGGGTTGAACACTGAAGCTTTCTTT.